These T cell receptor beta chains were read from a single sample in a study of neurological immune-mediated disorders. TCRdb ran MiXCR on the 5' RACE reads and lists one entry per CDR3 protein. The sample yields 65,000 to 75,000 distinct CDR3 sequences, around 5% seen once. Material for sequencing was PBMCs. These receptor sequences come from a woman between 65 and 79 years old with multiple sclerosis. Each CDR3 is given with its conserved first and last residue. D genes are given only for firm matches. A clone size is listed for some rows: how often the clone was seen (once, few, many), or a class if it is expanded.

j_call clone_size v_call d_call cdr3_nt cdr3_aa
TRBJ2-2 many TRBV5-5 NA TGTGCCAGCAGCAACCATGACTTGAACACCGGGGAGCTGTTTTTT CASSNHDLNTGELFF
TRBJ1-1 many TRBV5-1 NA TGCGCCAGCAGCTTGGGTCCGCAAGAATTAATGAACACTGAAGCTTTCTTT CASSLGPQELMNTEAFF
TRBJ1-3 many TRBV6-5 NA TGTGCCAGCCAGACCTCATATCAGGGAAACACCATATATTTT CASQTSYQGNTIYF
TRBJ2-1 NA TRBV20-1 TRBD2 TGCAGTGCTAGGGTCCCGGGACTAGCCAATGAGCAGTTCTTC CSARVPGLANEQFF
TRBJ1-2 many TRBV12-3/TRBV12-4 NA TGTGCCAGCAGTTCCTCCCTCAGGACTAACTATGGCTACACCTTC CASSSSLRTNYGYTF
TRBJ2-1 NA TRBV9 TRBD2 TGTGCCAGCAGCCCCCGAGCGGGGAATGAGCAGTTCTTC CASSPRAGNEQFF
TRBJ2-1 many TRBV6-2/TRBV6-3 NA TGTGCCAGCAGTTACTCGATGGGTTCCTACAATGAGCAGTTCTTC CASSYSMGSYNEQFF
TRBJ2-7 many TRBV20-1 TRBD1 TGCAGTGCTCTCAGACAGGGGAACGAGCAGTACTTC CSALRQGNEQYF
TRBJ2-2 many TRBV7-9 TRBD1 TGTGCCAGCAGCCCGTGGACAGGGATTAACACCGGGGAGCTGTTTTTT CASSPWTGINTGELFF
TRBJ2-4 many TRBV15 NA TGTGCCACCAGCAGAGATATGGGGGGGCTGTCGGCCAAAAACATTCAGTACTTC CATSRDMGGLSAKNIQYF
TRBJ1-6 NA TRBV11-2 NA TGTGCCAGCAGCCCCCAATGGACAGATAATTCACCCCTCCACTTT CASSPQWTDNSPLHF
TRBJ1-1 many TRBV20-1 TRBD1 TGCAGTGCCGATGACAGGGGAATGAACACTGAAGCTTTCTTT CSADDRGMNTEAFF
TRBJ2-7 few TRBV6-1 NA TGTGCCAGCAGTGCAGGGCCGGGATTCTACGAGCAGTACTTC CASSAGPGFYEQYF
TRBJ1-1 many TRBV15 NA TGTGCCACCAGCAGAGGGGAGGTGAACACTGAAGCTTTCTTT CATSRGEVNTEAFF
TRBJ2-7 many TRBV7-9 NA TGTGCCAGCAGCCCCTCCCCGGGGTTGGAGCAGTACTTC CASSPSPGLEQYF
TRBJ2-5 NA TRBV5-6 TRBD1 TGTGCCAGCAGCACTACGGGACAGGGAGTCCAAGAGACCCAGTACTTC CASSTTGQGVQETQYF
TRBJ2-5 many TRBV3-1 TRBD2 TGTGCCAGCAGCCAAGATCAAATAGCGGGAGTAGAGACCCAGTACTTC CASSQDQIAGVETQYF
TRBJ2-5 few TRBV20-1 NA TGCAGTGCTAGCCCACTAGAGACCCAGTACTTC CSASPLETQYF
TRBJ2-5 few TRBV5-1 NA TGCGCCAGCAGCCACCCAAGCGGTAACCAAGAGACCCAGTACTTC CASSHPSGNQETQYF
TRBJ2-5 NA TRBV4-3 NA TGCGCCAGCAGCCAAGATACCGTGGGTGGGGCGACCCAGTACTTC CASSQDTVGGATQYF
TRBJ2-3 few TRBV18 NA TGTGCCAGCTCACCCTTGACAGGACGGACCACAGATACGCAGTATTTT CASSPLTGRTTDTQYF
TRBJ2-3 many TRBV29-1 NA TGCAGCGTTGAGGGAGGCCCTAGCACAGATACGCAGTATTTT CSVEGGPSTDTQYF
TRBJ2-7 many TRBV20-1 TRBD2 TGCAGTGCAGAACTAGCGGGACCCTCCTACGAGCAGTACTTC CSAELAGPSYEQYF
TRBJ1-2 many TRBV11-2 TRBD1 TGTGCCAGCAGCCCGGACAGGGCGGCGAGCTATGGCTACACCTTC CASSPDRAASYGYTF
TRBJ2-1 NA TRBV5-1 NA TGCGCCAGCAGCTTGGTACCGGGAGCCCCTGGGAATGAGCAGTTCTTC CASSLVPGAPGNEQFF
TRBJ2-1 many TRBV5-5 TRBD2 TGTGCCAGCAGCTCAACTAGCGGATCCTACAATGAGCAGTTCTTC CASSSTSGSYNEQFF
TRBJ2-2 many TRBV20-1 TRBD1 TGCAGTGCTATAAAGACAGGGAAGACCGGGGAGCTGTTTTTT CSAIKTGKTGELFF
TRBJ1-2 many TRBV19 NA TGTGCCAGTAGTGACCTGGTCCCCTATGGCTACACCTTC CASSDLVPYGYTF
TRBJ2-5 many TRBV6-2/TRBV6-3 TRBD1 TGTGCCAGCAGTTACTCAAGGGACAGTCCACAAGAGACCCAGTACTTC CASSYSRDSPQETQYF
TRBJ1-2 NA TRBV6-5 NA TGTGCCAGCAGTTACACAGAAAACTATGGCTACACCTTC CASSYTENYGYTF
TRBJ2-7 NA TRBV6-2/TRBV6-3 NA TGTGCCAGCAGTTACGCCTACGAGCAGTACTTC CASSYAYEQYF
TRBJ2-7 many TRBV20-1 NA TGCAGTGCTAGCGTGAGGGCGAGCTCCTACGAGCAGTACTTC CSASVRASSYEQYF
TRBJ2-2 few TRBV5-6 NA TGTGCCAGCAGACTATGGGGCTCGACCGGGGAGCTGTTTTTT CASRLWGSTGELFF
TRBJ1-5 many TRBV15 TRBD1 TGTGCCACCAGCAGTGGGGACAGGGTTGGACAGCCCCAGCATTTT CATSSGDRVGQPQHF